This TCR beta chain was sequenced during a study of T cell responses to AZD1222 COVID-19 vaccine. General study findings and limits: The sample set comprised mostly white British donors with more females, and clonal diversity was possibly underestimated. Unmutated variant regions reportedly attract nearly half of all spike-specific TCRs. Two AZD1222 doses significantly raised spike-specific TCR breadth and depth over controls.

Germline V CDR1 and CDR2: SGHRS, YFSETQ. This CDR3 has 16 residues. V was shortened by 4 bases and J by 0 bases, with 11 bases between the two germline ends. This clone has just one count. Its antigen is as yet unknown. Generated by immunoSEQ multiplex PCR, the TCRdb table keeps only in-frame clones and is missing some. This sample has 120,000 or so clones, with roughly 90% found just once. The genes are TRBV5-1 and TRBJ2-6, with D possibly being TRBD1 or TRBD2 (5 bases each). This TCR was recovered from an adult in good health. The specimen comprised peripheral blood, sampled on day 0 of AZD1222 vaccination. This chain's CDR3 is CASSAEGTSGANVLTF. The CDR3 DNA sequence: TGCGCCAGCAGCGCCGAGGGGACCTCTGGGGCCAACGTCCTGACTTTC.